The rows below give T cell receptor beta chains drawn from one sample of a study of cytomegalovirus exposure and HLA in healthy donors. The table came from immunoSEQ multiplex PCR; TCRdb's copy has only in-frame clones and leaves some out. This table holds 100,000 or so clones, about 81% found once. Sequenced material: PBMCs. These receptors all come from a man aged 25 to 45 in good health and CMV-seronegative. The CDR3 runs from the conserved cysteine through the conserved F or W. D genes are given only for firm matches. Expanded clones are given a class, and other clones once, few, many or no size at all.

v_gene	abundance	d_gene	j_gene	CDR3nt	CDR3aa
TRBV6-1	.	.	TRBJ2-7	TGTGCCAGCAGAGAGTACGAGCAGTACTTC	CASREYEQYF
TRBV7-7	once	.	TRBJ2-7	TGTGCCAGCAGCCAGGGCCGCAACTACGAGCAGTACTTC	CASSQGRNYEQYF
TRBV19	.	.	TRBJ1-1	TGTGCCAGCAAAGAGCGGGAGGTCGACACTGAAGCTTTCTTT	CASKEREVDTEAFF
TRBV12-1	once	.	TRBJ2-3	TGTGCCAGCAGCTTCAGGAAGCGGGAGTTTGTAGATACGCAGTATTTT	CASSFRKREFVDTQYF
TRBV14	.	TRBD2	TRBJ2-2	TGTGCCAGCAGCCGTAGCGGGAGAAGTGGGGAGCTGTTTTTT	CASSRSGRSGELFF
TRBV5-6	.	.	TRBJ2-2	TGTGCCAGCAGCTACCGGGACTCTCTATTCACCGGGGAGCTGTTTTTT	CASSYRDSLFTGELFF
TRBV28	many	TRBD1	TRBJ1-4	TGTGCCAGCTTGGACAGGTGGAATGAAAAACTGTTTTTT	CASLDRWNEKLFF
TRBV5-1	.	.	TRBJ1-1	TGCGCCAGCAGCTTTGGGGGAGGTGTCAGGGAGGCCACTGAAGCTTTCTTT	CASSFGGGVREATEAFF
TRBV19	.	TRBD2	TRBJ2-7	TGTGCCAGTAGTAGCCTCACTAGCGGGGGGTCCTACGAGCAGTACTTC	CASSSLTSGGSYEQYF
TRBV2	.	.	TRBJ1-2	TGTGCCAGCAGTGAATCCCAGGCCCGCTACACCTTC	CASSESQARYTF
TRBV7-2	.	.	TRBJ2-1	TGTGCCAGCAGCTTTGAGGGAAGGAATGAGCAGTTCTTC	CASSFEGRNEQFF
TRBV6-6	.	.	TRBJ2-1	TGTGCCAGCAGTTACTCGTTCCGCGATGAGCAGTTCTTC	CASSYSFRDEQFF
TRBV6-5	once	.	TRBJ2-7	TGTGCCAGCAACACAGCAGGCGAGCAGTACTTC	CASNTAGEQYF
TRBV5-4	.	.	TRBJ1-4	TGTGCCAGCAGCTTGGGGAGTGATGAAAAACTGTTTTTT	CASSLGSDEKLFF
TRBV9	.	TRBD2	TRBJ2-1	TGTGCCAGCAGCGTCGTTGGGAGGGTCGGTGACAATGAGCAGTTCTTC	CASSVVGRVGDNEQFF
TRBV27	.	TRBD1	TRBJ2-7	TGTGCCAGCAGACCGGGACAGGGCTACGAGCAGTACTTC	CASRPGQGYEQYF
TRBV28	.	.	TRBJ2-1	TGTGCCAGCAGTCTAGGGGGTGAGCAGTTCTTC	CASSLGGEQFF
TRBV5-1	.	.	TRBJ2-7	TGCGCCAGCAGCTTAGGAGGGCTCGAGCAGTACTTC	CASSLGGLEQYF
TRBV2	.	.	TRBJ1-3	TGTGCCAGCAGAGGAGACTCTGGAAACACCATATATTTT	CASRGDSGNTIYF
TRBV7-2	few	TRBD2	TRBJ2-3	TGTGCCAGCAGCCCCGGACTCGGGATAGCGGGAGGGTTCACAGATACGCAGTATTTT	CASSPGLGIAGGFTDTQYF
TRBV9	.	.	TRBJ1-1	TGTGCCAGCAGCGCCCTCCAGGGAAATGAAGCTTTCTTT	CASSALQGNEAFF
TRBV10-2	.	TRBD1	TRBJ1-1	TGCGCCAGCACCGAACAGGGGGGGAGTACTGAAGCTTTCTTT	CASTEQGGSTEAFF
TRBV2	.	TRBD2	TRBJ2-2	TGTGCCAGCAGCCGTAGCGGGGGGGCCGAGGGGGAGCTGTTTTTT	CASSRSGGAEGELFF
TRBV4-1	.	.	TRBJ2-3	TGCGCCAGCCACGACAGAGGGGGACGTACAGATACGCAGTATTTT	CASHDRGGRTDTQYF
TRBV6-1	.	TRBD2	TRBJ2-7	TGTGCCAGCAGTGGGGGACTAGCGGTCTCCTACGAGCAGTACTTC	CASSGGLAVSYEQYF
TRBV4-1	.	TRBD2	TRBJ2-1	TGCGCCAGCAGCCAAGATGTAGGACTAGCGGGGTCTGAGCAGTTCTTC	CASSQDVGLAGSEQFF
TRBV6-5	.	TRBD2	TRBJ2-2	TGTGCCAGCAGACGCCCGGGACTAAACACCGGGGAGCTGTTTTTT	CASRRPGLNTGELFF
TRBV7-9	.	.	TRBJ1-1	TGTGCCAGCAGCTTAGTGACAGTGAACACTGAAGCTTTCTTT	CASSLVTVNTEAFF
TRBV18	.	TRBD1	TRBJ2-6	TGTGCCAGCTCACCTAGACAGGGCTCAACTGGGGCCAACGTCCTGACTTTC	CASSPRQGSTGANVLTF
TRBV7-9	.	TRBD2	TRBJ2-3	TGTGCCAGCAGCTGGCCGGGACTAGAGGAGAATACGCAGTATTTT	CASSWPGLEENTQYF
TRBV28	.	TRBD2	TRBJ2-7	TGTGCCAGCAGCTCGAGCGGGGGGGGATCCTACGAGCAGTACTTC	CASSSSGGGSYEQYF
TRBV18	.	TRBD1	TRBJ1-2	TGTGCCAGCTCATCCTACAGGGGGCCCGCGGACTATGGCTACACCTTC	CASSSYRGPADYGYTF
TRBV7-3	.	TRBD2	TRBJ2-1	TGTGCCAGCAGCTGGGGGACTAGCGGAGGTGAGCAGTTCTTC	CASSWGTSGGEQFF
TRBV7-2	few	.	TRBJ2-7	TGTGCCAGCAGTCTAACTTCCTACGAGCAGTACTTC	CASSLTSYEQYF
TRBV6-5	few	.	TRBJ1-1	TGTGCCAGCAGTCTATACAGGGTGGGAACTGAAGCTTTCTTT	CASSLYRVGTEAFF
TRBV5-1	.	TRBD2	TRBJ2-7	TGCGCCAGCAGCTTGGAAGTTAGCGGGTCCTACGAGCAGTACTTC	CASSLEVSGSYEQYF
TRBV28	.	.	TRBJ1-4	TGTGCCAGCAGTTTTTTGAGGGCAACTAATGAAAAACTGTTTTTT	CASSFLRATNEKLFF
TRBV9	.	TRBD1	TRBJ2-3	TGTGCCAGCAGCGTAGGGCAGGGGGCGGGTGATACGCAGTATTTT	CASSVGQGAGDTQYF
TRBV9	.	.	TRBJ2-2	TGTGCCAGCAGCGTAGCAGGGGCGAACACCGGGGAGCTGTTTTTT	CASSVAGANTGELFF
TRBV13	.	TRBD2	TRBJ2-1	TGTGCCAGCATTTCCGGGGGGGCGGGTGAGCAGTTCTTC	CASISGGAGEQFF
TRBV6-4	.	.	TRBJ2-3	TGTGCCAGCAGTGCCACCGGAGGGTTAGATACGCAGTATTTT	CASSATGGLDTQYF
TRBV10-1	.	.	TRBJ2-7	TGCGCCAGCAGCGGGACTCCCCTCTACGAGCAGTACTTC	CASSGTPLYEQYF
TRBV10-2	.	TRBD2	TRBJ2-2	TGCGCCAGCAGTGGGCTAGCGGGAGTGGCCGGGGAGCTGTTTTTT	CASSGLAGVAGELFF
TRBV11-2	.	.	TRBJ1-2	TGTGCCAGCAGCCCCGACGGGGTCGATGGCTACACCTTC	CASSPDGVDGYTF
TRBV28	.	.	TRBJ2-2	TGTGCCAGCAGGGCGACAGTTCCCGGGGAGCTGTTTTTT	CASRATVPGELFF
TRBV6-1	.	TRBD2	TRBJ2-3	TGTGCCAGCAGCGACCCGCGGGGGATCACAGATACGCAGTATTTT	CASSDPRGITDTQYF
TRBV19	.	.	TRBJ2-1	TGTGCCAGTAGCAAAAGGGGGGACTACCGCAATGAGCAGTTCTTC	CASSKRGDYRNEQFF
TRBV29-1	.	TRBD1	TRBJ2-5	TGCAGCGTTGAGACGAGGACAGGCCAAGAGACCCAGTACTTC	CSVETRTGQETQYF
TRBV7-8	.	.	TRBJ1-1	TGTGCCAGCAGCTTAACGGGCAGGGGATCTTACACTGAAGCTTTCTTT	CASSLTGRGSYTEAFF
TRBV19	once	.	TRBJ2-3	TGTGCCAGTAGTACAGGGTTGGCAGATACGCAGTATTTT	CASSTGLADTQYF
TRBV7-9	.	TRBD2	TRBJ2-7	TGTGCCAGCAGCCCCACGACTAGCGAGTCCTACGAGCAGTACTTC	CASSPTTSESYEQYF
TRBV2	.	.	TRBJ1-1	TGTGCCAGCAGTGAAGCCAGGGGTGGGGGTAAGAACACTGAAGCTTTCTTT	CASSEARGGGKNTEAFF
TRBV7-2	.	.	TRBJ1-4	TGTGCCAGCAGCCCCATGATGGGCGGGGCTAATGAAAAACTGTTTTTT	CASSPMMGGANEKLFF
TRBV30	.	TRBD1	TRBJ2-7	TGTGCCTGGAGCCTGGGACAGGGAATGAACGAGCAGTACTTC	CAWSLGQGMNEQYF
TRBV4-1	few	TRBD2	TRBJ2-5	TGCGCCAGCAGCCGACTAGCGGGGCAAGAGACCCAGTACTTC	CASSRLAGQETQYF
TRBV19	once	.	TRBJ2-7	TGTGCCAGTAGTAGTTTCCGGGACACGGTCTACGAGCAGTACTTC	CASSSFRDTVYEQYF
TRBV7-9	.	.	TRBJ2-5	TGTGCCAGCAGCTCAACGCGCAAGTCGGGGGAGACCCAGTACTTC	CASSSTRKSGETQYF
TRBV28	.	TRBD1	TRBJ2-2	TGTGCCAGCAGTCCGCCAGGGGGCGCTTGGGGCGGGGAGCTGTTTTTT	CASSPPGGAWGGELFF
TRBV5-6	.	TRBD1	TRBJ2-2	TGTGCCAGCAGCCCACTTCAGGGGGCTGCGAACACCGGGGAGCTGTTTTTT	CASSPLQGAANTGELFF
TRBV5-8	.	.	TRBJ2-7	TGTGCCAGCAGTCTTGGAAGTGGCGGCAGAACCTACGAGCAGTACTTC	CASSLGSGGRTYEQYF